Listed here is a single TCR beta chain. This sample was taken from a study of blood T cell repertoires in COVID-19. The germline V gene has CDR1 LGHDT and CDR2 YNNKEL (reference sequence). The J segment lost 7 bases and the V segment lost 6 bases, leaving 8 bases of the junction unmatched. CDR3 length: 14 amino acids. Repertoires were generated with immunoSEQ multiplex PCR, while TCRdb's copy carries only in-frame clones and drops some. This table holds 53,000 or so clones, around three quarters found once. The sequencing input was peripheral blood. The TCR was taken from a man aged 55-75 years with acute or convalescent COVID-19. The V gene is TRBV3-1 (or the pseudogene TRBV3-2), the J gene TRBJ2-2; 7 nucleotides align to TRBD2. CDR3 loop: CASRAGELHGELFF. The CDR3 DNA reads TGTGCCAGCAGGGCGGGGGAACTCCACGGGGAGCTGTTTTTT.